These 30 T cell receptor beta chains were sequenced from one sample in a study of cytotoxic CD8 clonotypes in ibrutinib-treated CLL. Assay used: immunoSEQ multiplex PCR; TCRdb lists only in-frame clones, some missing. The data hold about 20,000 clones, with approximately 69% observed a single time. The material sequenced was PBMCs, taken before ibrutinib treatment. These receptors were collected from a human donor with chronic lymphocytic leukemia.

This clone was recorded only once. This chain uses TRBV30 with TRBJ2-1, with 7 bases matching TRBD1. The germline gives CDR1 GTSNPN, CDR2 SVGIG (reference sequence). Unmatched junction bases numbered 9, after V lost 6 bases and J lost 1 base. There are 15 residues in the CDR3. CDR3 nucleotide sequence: TGTGCCTGCCAAACAGGGGCTAGGTCCTACAATGAGCAGTTCTTC. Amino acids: CACQTGARSYNEQFF.

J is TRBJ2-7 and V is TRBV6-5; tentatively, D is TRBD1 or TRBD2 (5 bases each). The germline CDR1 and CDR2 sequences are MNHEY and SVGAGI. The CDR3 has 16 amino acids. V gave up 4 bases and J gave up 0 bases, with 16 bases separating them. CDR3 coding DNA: TGTGCCAGCAGTTTCTTCGGTGGGGACCGCTCCTACGAGCAGTACTTC. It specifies CASSFFGGDRSYEQYF.

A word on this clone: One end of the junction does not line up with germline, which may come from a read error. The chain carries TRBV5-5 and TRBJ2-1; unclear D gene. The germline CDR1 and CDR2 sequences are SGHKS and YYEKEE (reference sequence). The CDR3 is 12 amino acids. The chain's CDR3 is CASSLDKDYAVF. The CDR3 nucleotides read TGTGCCAGCAGCTTGGATAAGGATTATGCGGTCTTC.

The CDR3 here is CASSHTKRRESRLAYEQYF. The CDR3 coding sequence is TGTGCCAGCAGCCACACGAAGCGGCGGGAGTCCCGGCTAGCCTACGAGCAGTACTTC. The V gene is TRBV7-2, the J gene TRBJ2-7; 7 bases line up with TRBD2. V was pared by 5 bases and J by 2 bases, with 21 bases of the junction left unmatched. In germline, CDR1 is SGHTA, CDR2 FQGNSA. The CDR3 runs to 19 residues.

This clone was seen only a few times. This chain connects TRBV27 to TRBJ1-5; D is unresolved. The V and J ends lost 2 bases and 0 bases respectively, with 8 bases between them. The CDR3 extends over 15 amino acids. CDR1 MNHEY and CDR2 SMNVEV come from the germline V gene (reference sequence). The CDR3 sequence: CASSLAPNSNQPQHF. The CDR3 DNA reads TGTGCCAGCAGTTTAGCCCCCAATAGCAATCAGCCCCAGCATTTT.

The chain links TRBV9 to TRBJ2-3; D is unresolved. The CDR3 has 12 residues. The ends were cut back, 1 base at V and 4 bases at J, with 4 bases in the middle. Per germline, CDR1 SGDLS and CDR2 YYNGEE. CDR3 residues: CASSVRADTQYF. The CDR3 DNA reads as TGTGCCAGCAGCGTAAGGGCAGATACGCAGTATTTT.

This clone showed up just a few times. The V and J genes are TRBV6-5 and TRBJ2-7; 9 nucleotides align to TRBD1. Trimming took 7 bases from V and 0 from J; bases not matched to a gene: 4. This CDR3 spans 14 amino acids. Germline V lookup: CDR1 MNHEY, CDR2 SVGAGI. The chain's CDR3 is CASNNRGLSYEQYF. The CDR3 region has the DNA TGTGCCAGCAATAACAGGGGGCTCTCCTACGAGCAGTACTTC.

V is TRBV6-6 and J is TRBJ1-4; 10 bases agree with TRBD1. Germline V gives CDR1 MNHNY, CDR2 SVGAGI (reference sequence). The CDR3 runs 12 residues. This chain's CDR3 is CASGQGDRKLFF. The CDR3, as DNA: TGTGCGAGCGGACAGGGGGATAGAAAACTGTTTTTT.

The CDR3 region is CASSDPSGRGRDTQYF. In nucleotides, the CDR3 is TGTGCCAGCAGTGATCCCAGCGGGAGAGGCAGAGATACGCAGTATTTT. The chain employs TRBV2 and TRBJ2-3; 8 nucleotides match TRBD2. V was pared by 3 bases and J by 5 bases, with 10 bases of the junction left unmatched. The CDR3 has 16 amino acids. Per germline, CDR1 SNHLY and CDR2 FYNNEI.

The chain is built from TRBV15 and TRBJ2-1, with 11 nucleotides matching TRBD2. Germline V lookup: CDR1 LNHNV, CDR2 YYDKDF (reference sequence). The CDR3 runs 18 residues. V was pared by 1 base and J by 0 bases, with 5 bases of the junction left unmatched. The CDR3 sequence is CATSRGLAGQSSYNEQFF. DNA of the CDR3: TGTGCCACCAGCAGAGGACTAGCGGGACAGAGCTCCTACAATGAGCAGTTCTTC.

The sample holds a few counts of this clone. In nucleotides, the CDR3 is TGTGCCAGCAGCTTAAGCGCAGGAGCGAACACCGGGGAGCTGTTTTTT. It specifies CASSLSAGANTGELFF. This rearrangement joins TRBV7-3 to TRBJ2-2; no reliable D call. The V end lost 1 base, the J end lost 0 bases, and 9 bases lay between the germline ends. Germline V lookup: CDR1 SGHTA, CDR2 FQGTGA. There are 16 residues in the CDR3.

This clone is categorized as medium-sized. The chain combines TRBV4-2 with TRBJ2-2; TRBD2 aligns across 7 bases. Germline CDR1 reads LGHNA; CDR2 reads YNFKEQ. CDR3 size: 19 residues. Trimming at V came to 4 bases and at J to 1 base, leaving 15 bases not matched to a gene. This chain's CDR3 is CASSLGMASGNLNTGELFF. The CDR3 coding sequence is TGTGCCAGCAGCCTTGGGATGGCTAGCGGCAATTTGAACACCGGGGAGCTGTTTTTT.

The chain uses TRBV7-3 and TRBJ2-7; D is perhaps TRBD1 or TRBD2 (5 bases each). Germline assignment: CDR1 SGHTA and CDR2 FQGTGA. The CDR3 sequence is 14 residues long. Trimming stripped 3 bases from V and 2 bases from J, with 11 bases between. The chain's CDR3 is CASSLGTYPYEQYF. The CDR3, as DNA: TGTGCCAGCAGCTTGGGGACCTATCCCTACGAGCAGTACTTC. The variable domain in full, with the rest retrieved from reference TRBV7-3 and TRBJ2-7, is GAGVSQTPSNKVTEKGKYVELRCDPISGHTALYWYRQSLGQGPEFLIYFQGTGAADDSGLPNDRFFAVRPEGSVSTLKIQRTERGDSAVYLCASSLGTYPYEQYFGPGTRLTVT.

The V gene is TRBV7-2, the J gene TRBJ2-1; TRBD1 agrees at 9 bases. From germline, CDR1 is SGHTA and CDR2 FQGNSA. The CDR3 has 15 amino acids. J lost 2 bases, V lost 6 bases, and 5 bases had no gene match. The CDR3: CASSSQGATYNEQFF. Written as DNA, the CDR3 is TGTGCCAGCAGTTCACAGGGGGCAACCTACAATGAGCAGTTCTTC.

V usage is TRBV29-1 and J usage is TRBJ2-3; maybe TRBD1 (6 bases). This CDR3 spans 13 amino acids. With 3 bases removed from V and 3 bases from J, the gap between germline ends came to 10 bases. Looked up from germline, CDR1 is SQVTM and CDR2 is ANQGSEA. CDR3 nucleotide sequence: TGCAGCGTTGATCCCGGACAGACAGATACGCAGTATTTT. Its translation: CSVDPGQTDTQYF.

CDR3 residues: CASRIRRGLLSTDTQYF. CDR3 coding DNA: TGTGCCAGCAGGATACGTCGTGGACTACTTAGCACAGATACGCAGTATTTT. The genes are TRBV7-8 and TRBJ2-3; D might be TRBD2 (6 bases). The length of the CDR3 is 17 residues. The V end was cut by 6 bases, the J end by 0 bases, with 19 bases between. Germline V lookup: CDR1 SGHVS, CDR2 FQNEAQ.

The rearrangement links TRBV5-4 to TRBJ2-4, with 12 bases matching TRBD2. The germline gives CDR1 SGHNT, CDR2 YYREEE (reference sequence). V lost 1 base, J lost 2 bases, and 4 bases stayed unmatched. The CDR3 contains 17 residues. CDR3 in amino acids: CASSLSSGRASKNIQYF. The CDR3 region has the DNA TGTGCCAGCAGCTTGTCTAGCGGGAGGGCCTCCAAAAACATTCAGTACTTC.

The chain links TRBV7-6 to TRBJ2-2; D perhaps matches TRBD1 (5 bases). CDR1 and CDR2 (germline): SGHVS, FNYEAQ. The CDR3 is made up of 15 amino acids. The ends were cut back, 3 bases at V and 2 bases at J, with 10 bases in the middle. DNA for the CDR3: TGTGCCAGCAGCTTGACAGAAAGCAACACCGGGGAGCTGTTTTTT. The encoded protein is CASSLTESNTGELFF.

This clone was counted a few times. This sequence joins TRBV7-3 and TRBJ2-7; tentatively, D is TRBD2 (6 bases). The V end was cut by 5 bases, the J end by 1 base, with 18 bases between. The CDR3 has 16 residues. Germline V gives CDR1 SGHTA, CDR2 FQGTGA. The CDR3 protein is CASSAQSGRGSYEQYF. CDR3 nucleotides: TGTGCCAGCAGCGCCCAGTCGGGGCGGGGATCCTACGAGCAGTACTTC.

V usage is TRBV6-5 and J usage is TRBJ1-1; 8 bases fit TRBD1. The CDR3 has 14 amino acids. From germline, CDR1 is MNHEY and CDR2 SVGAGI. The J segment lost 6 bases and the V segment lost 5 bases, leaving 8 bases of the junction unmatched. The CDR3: CASSTTGVSPEAFF. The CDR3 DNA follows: TGTGCCAGCAGTACGACAGGGGTGAGTCCTGAAGCTTTCTTT.

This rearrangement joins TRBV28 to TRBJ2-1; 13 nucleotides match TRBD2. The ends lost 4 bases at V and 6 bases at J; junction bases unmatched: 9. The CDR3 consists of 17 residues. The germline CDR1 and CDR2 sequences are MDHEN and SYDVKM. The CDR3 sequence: CASSSSPGLAGFNEQFF. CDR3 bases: TGTGCCAGCAGTTCTTCTCCGGGACTAGCGGGATTCAATGAGCAGTTCTTC.

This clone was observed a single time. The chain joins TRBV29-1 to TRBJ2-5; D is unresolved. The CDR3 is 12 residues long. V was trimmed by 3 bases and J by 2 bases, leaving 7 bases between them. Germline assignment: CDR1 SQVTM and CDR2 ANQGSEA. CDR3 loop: CSVEVQQETQYF. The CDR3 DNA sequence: TGCAGCGTTGAGGTCCAGCAAGAGACCCAGTACTTC. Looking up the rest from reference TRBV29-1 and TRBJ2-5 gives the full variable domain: SAVISQKPSRDICQRGTSLTIQCQVDSQVTMMFWYRQQPGQSLTLIATANQGSEATYESGFVIDKFPISRPNLTFSTLTVSNMSPEDSSIYLCSVEVQQETQYFGPGTRLLVL.

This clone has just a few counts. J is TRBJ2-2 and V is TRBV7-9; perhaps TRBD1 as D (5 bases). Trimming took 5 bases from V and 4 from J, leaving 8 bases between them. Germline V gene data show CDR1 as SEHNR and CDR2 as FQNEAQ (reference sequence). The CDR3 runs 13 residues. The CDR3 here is CASSPTATGELFF. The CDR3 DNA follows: TGTGCCAGCAGCCCGACAGCCACCGGGGAGCTGTTTTTT.

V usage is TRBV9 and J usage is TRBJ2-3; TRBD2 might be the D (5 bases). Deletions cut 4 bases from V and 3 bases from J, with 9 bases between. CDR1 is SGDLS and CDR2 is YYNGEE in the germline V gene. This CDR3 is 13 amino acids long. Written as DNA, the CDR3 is TGTGCCAGCAGCCGAGGGAGTACAGATACGCAGTATTTT. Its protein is CASSRGSTDTQYF.

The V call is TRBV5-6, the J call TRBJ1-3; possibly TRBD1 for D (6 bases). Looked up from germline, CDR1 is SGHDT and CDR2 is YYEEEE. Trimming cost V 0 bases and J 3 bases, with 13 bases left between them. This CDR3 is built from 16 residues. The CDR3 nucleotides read TGTGCCAGCAGCTTGGTGGGGGGCTCAGGTGGAAACACCATATATTTT. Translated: CASSLVGGSGGNTIYF. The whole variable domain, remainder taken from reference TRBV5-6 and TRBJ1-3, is DAGVTQSPTHLIKTRGQQVTLRCSPKSGHDTVSWYQQALGQGPQFIFQYYEEEERQRGNFPDRFSGHQFPNYSSELNVNALLLGDSALYLCASSLVGGSGGNTIYFGEGSWLTVV.

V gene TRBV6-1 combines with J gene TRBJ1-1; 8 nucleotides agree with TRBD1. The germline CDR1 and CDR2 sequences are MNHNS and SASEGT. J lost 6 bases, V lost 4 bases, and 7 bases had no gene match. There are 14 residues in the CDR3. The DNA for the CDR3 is TGTGCCAGCAGTGCGGGGACAGGATCTGCTGAAGCTTTCTTT. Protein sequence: CASSAGTGSAEAFF.

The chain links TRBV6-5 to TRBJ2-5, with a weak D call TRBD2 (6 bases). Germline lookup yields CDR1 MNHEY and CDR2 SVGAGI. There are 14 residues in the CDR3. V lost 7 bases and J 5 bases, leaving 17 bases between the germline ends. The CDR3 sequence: CASKGAREFETQYF. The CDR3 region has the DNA TGTGCCAGCAAAGGCGCCCGGGAGTTCGAGACCCAGTACTTC.

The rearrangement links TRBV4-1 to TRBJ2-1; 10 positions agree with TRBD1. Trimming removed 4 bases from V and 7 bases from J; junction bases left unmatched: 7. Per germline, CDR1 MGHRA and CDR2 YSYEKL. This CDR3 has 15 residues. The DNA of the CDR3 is TGCGCCAGCAGCCCCGGGACAGGGGTCTGGAATGAGCAGTTCTTC. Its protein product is CASSPGTGVWNEQFF.

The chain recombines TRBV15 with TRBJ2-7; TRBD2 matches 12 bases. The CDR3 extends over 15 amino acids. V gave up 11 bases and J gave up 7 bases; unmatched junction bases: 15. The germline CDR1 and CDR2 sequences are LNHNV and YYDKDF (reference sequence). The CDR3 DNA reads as TGTGCCGCCGTTACGACTAGCGGGAGTCCACGGGAGCAGTACTTC. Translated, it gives CAAVTTSGSPREQYF. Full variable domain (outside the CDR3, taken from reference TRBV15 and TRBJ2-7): DAMVIQNPRYQVTQFGKPVTLSCSQTLNHNVMYWYQQKSSQAPKLLFHYYDKDFNNEADTPDNFQSRRPNTSFCFLDIRSPGLGDTAMYLCAAVTTSGSPREQYFGPGTRLTVT.

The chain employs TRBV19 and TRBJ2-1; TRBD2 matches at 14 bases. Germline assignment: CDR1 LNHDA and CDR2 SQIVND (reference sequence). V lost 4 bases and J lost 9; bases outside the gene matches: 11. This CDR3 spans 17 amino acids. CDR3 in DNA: TGTGCCAGTAGTACTAGCTCCGGGACTAGCGGGAGTGGTGAGCAGTTCTTC. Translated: CASSTSSGTSGSGEQFF.